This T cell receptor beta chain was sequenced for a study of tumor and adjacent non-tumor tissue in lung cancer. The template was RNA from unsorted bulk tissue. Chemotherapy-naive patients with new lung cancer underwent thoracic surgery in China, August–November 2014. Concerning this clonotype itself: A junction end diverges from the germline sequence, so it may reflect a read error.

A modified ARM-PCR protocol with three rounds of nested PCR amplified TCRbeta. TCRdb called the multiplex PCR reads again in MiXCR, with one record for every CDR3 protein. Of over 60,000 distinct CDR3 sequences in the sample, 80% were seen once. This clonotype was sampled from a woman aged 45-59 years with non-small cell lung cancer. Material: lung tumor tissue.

The CDR3 here is CTSSQACTSWSTNEQFF. The DNA for the CDR3 is TGCACCAGTAGCCAAGCCTGCACTAGCTGGAGTACCAATGAGCAGTTCTTC. The chain uses TRBV4-1 and TRBJ2-1, with D possibly matching TRBD2 (6 bases). The germline V gene has CDR1 MGHRA and CDR2 YSYEKL. CDR3 length equals 17 residues.